Following are 4 T cell receptor beta chains from one sample sequenced in a study of T cell changes during pregnancy in multiple sclerosis. Clones were sequenced by immunoSEQ multiplex PCR, and TCRdb holds only the in-frame ones, with some missing. The sample holds about 33,000 clones, approximately 91% seen once. Material: CD4+ T cells from peripheral blood mononuclear cells, obtained in the third trimester of pregnancy. Every receptor here comes from a female donor in good health, enrolled as a control in a pregnancy study.

CDR3 sequence reads: CASSLLMNEQFF. For the CDR3, the DNA is TGTGCCAGCAGCTTATTAATGAATGAGCAGTTCTTC. The chain carries TRBV7-9 and TRBJ2-1, with no clear D. Between the trimmed V and J ends, which lost 2 bases and 7 bases, there was a span of 6 bases. Germline V gene data show CDR1 as SEHNR and CDR2 as FQNEAQ (reference sequence). CDR3 length: 12 amino acids.

This clone has just a few counts. The V and J genes are TRBV28 and TRBJ1-3, with a tentative D call TRBD1 (6 bases). CDR3 length: 13 amino acids. V was trimmed by 2 bases and J by 5 bases, leaving 7 bases between them. Germline-derived CDR1 and CDR2 are MDHEN and SYDVKM. In nucleotides, the CDR3 is TGTGCCAGCAGTTTACAGGGGAGAAACACCATATATTTT. It specifies CASSLQGRNTIYF. Together with reference TRBV28 and TRBJ1-3, the CDR3 gives the full variable domain: DVKVTQSSRYLVKRTGEKVFLECVQDMDHENMFWYRQDPGLGLRLIYFSYDVKMKEKGDIPEGYSVSREKKERFSLILESASTNQTSMYLCASSLQGRNTIYFGEGSWLTVV.

This chain links TRBV2 with TRBJ1-6; D is ambiguous. Germline V gene data show CDR1 as SNHLY and CDR2 as FYNNEI. V was pared by 8 bases and J by 6 bases, with 17 bases between. The CDR3 totals 15 residues. Here the CDR3 DNA reads TGTGCCAGCCTCGACGGGGTTTTTGGTAATTCACCCCTCCACTTT. Translation: CASLDGVFGNSPLHF.

This clone was observed a few times. The V gene is TRBV6-5, the J gene TRBJ2-5; D is perhaps TRBD1 (5 bases). The CDR3 totals 14 residues. Trimming took off 2 bases at V and 2 bases at J, with 9 bases between the two ends. The germline V gene has CDR1 MNHEY and CDR2 SVGAGI. The CDR3 nucleotides are TGTGCCAGCAGTTACCGCGCAGGGCAAGAGACCCAGTACTTC. This translates into CASSYRAGQETQYF.